The 14 T cell receptor beta chains given below trace back to one sample, sequenced in a study of early stage breast cancer tumors (TCRdb year 2017). Receptor amplification or capture employed the immunoSEQ multiplex PCR assay. This immuneACCESS table, as held by TCRdb, lists in-frame sequences with V and J called but not all clones. Of the missing ones, under half trace to an unresolved V gene in checked studies; the others have no known cause. The sample records 13,000 to 15,000 clones, roughly 84% of which are singletons. Roughly 5% of the sample is held by the ten biggest clonotypes. Sequencing was performed on normal breast tissue next to the tumor. All receptors derive from a young adult with breast cancer.

V gene TRBV5-1 combines with J gene TRBJ1-2, with TRBD1 as a possible D gene (5 bases). CDR1 and CDR2 from the germline V gene are SGHRS and YFSETQ. V was clipped by 1 base and J by 2 bases, with 15 bases between them. This CDR3 has 16 residues. Here the CDR3 reads CASSLIPDSGNYGYTF. The CDR3 DNA follows: TGCGCCAGCAGCTTGATTCCCGACAGCGGCAACTATGGCTACACCTTC.

The chain has TRBV5-1 and TRBJ2-5, with D possibly being TRBD2 (6 bases). The CDR3 is made up of 15 amino acids. Deletions cut 0 bases from V and 4 bases from J, with 13 bases between. Looked up from germline, CDR1 is SGHRS and CDR2 is YFSETQ. CDR3 DNA sequence: TGCGCCAGCAGCTTGGCCGGAGGGCCGGGAGAGACCCAGTACTTC. This sequence encodes CASSLAGGPGETQYF.

The rearrangement uses TRBV9 and TRBJ1-1; a possible D gene is TRBD1 (5 bases). The V end lost 3 bases, the J end lost 1 base, and 10 bases lay between the germline ends. Looked up from germline, CDR1 is SGDLS and CDR2 is YYNGEE. The length of the CDR3 is 14 residues. The CDR3 region is CASSARGRNTEAFF. The CDR3 coding sequence is TGTGCCAGCAGCGCGAGGGGCAGGAACACTGAAGCTTTCTTT.

By its share, this clone is large. The V gene is TRBV9, the J gene TRBJ2-2; the match to TRBD2 covers 12 bases. Germline-derived CDR1 and CDR2 are SGDLS and YYNGEE. This CDR3 contains 21 residues. J lost 2 bases, V lost 6 bases, and 20 bases had no gene match. The CDR3 DNA reads TGTGCCAGCACCGGTCTCCCCCCAGATACTAGCGGGAGGAGTAACACCGGGGAGCTGTTTTTT. It specifies CASTGLPPDTSGRSNTGELFF.

The J gene is TRBJ1-1, the V gene TRBV21-1; the table calls TRBD1, which could not be checked here. TRBV21-1 is a listed pseudogene. The CDR3 spans 14 residues. The CDR3 here is CASSLDRAGTEAFF. The CDR3 coding sequence is TGTGCCAGCAGCCTAGACAGGGCGGGCACTGAAGCTTTCTTT.

The chain recombines TRBV9 with TRBJ1-6; a possible D gene is TRBD1 (5 bases). CDR3 size: 15 residues. The germline CDR1 and CDR2 sequences are SGDLS and YYNGEE. Trimming removed 2 bases at V and 6 bases at J, with 12 bases between. CDR3 loop: CASSVGGDGNSPLHF. In nucleotides, the CDR3 is TGTGCCAGCAGCGTGGGGGGGGACGGTAATTCACCCCTCCACTTT. Using reference TRBV9 and TRBJ1-6 for the parts outside the CDR3, the full variable domain is DSGVTQTPKHLITATGQRVTLRCSPRSGDLSVYWYQQSLDQGLQFLIQYYNGEERAKGNILERFSAQQFPDLHSELNLSSLELGDSALYFCASSVGGDGNSPLHFGNGTRLTVT.

The chain recombines TRBV11-2 with TRBJ2-7, with no clear D. The germline CDR1 and CDR2 sequences are SGHAT and FQNNGV. The length of the CDR3 is 11 residues. V was trimmed by 8 bases and J by 4 bases, leaving 9 bases between them. As DNA, the CDR3 is TGTGCCAGCGGAGTTCTTTACGAGCAGTACTTC. Amino acid sequence: CASGVLYEQYF. The full variable domain, in which reference TRBV11-2 and TRBJ2-7 provide the parts outside the CDR3, is EAGVAQSPRYKIIEKRQSVAFWCNPISGHATLYWYQQILGQGPKLLIQFQNNGVVDDSQLPKDRFSAERLKGVDSTLKIQPAKLEDSAVYLCASGVLYEQYFGPGTRLTVT.

The rearrangement joins TRBV2 to TRBJ1-1; perhaps TRBD1 as D (6 bases). Germline lookup yields CDR1 SNHLY and CDR2 FYNNEI. V was pared by 7 bases and J by 7 bases, with 13 bases between. CDR3 length equals 12 residues. The CDR3 DNA reads as TGTGCCAGCACTGGAGGGGGGCTTGAAGCTTTCTTT. Its translation: CASTGGGLEAFF.

The chain links TRBV19 to TRBJ2-7, with D possibly matching TRBD2 (6 bases). V lost 5 bases to trimming and J lost 1 base, with 12 bases between them. Germline V gives CDR1 LNHDA, CDR2 SQIVND (reference sequence). The CDR3 length is 14 residues. This CDR3 is CASSDGRRSYEQYF. The CDR3 coding sequence is TGTGCCAGTAGTGACGGGAGACGTTCCTACGAGCAGTACTTC.

This clone was seen a few times. The rearrangement links TRBV5-1 to TRBJ2-7; 11 bases fit TRBD2. This CDR3 spans 16 amino acids. V was clipped by 0 bases and J by 3 bases; unmatched bases: 5. Germline-derived CDR1 and CDR2 are SGHRS and YFSETQ. CDR3 DNA: TGCGCCAGCAGCTTGGGGGTAGCGGGAGGGAACTACGAGCAGTACTTC. Its protein is CASSLGVAGGNYEQYF. Complete variable domain (other parts from reference TRBV5-1 and TRBJ2-7): KAGVTQTPRYLIKTRGQQVTLSCSPISGHRSVSWYQQTPGQGLQFLFEYFSETQRNKGNFPGRFSGRQFSNSRSEMNVSTLELGDSALYLCASSLGVAGGNYEQYFGPGTRLTVT.

The rearrangement joins TRBV18 to TRBJ2-1; 15 bases map to TRBD2. V lost 3 bases to trimming and J lost 3 bases; unmatched junction nucleotides: 9. The CDR3 has 19 amino acids. Germline V gene sequence: CDR1 KGHSH, CDR2 LQKENI. The CDR3 is CASSPVPGTSGRFYNEQFF. DNA for the CDR3: TGTGCCAGCTCACCCGTTCCAGGGACTAGCGGGAGGTTCTACAATGAGCAGTTCTTC.

J is TRBJ2-1 and V is TRBV29-1; 10 nucleotides match TRBD2. The CDR3 contains 15 residues. Looked up from germline, CDR1 is SQVTM and CDR2 is ANQGSEA. The V segment lost 6 bases and the J segment 4 bases; nucleotides outside the gene matches: 9. The CDR3 DNA sequence: TGCAGCGTGAATACGCGGACTAGCGGTTACAATGAGCAGTTCTTC. Its translation: CSVNTRTSGYNEQFF.

The chain employs TRBV11-2 and TRBJ1-2, with TRBD1 identical over 9 bases. V lost 5 bases, J lost 8 bases, and 21 bases stayed unmatched. This CDR3 is built from 18 residues. Germline lookup yields CDR1 SGHAT and CDR2 FQNNGV. CDR3 amino acids: CASSQEVIRDRVVYGYTF. The DNA for the CDR3 is TGTGCCAGCAGCCAAGAAGTAATCCGGGACAGGGTGGTATACGGCTACACCTTC.

The CDR3, as DNA: TGTGCCAGCAGTGAATTTGGGAGGGGACTGGCTTTCTTT. It is translated as CASSEFGRGLAFF. J is TRBJ1-1 and V is TRBV25-1; D possibly corresponds to TRBD1 (5 bases). Between the trimmed V and J ends, which lost 1 base and 11 bases, there was a span of 14 bases. This CDR3 has 13 residues. Germline lookup yields CDR1 MGHDK and CDR2 SYGVNS. The full variable domain, in which reference TRBV25-1 and TRBJ1-1 provide the parts outside the CDR3, is EADIYQTPRYLVIGTGKKITLECSQTMGHDKMYWYQQDPGMELHLIHYSYGVNSTEKGDLSSESTVSRIRTEHFPLTLESARPSHTSQYLCASSEFGRGLAFFGQGTRLTVV.